These 26 T cell receptor beta chains were sequenced from one sample in a study of molecular identifiers for immune sequencing clone quantification. TCRdb called the PCR reads again in MiXCR, with one record for every CDR3 protein. The sample includes roughly 100,000 distinct CDR3 sequences, 35% of them seen just once. Sample: naive CD8+ T cells from blood, with Jurkat cell RNA spiked in. Subset of the sample: FACS-sorted CD8+CD4-CCR7+CD45RA+ naive T cells. These TCRs come from a human donor in good health. Some libraries in this study had Jurkat cell RNA spiked in.

Note on this clonotype: Just one base apart from a much larger clone, this may be a read error. The chain recombines TRBV25-1 with TRBJ2-7, with D perhaps being TRBD1 or TRBD2 (6 bases each). The CDR3 contains 11 residues. With 11 bases removed from V and 12 bases from J, the gap between germline ends came to 20 bases. CDR1 MGHDK and CDR2 SYGVNS come from the germline V gene. CDR3 residues: CAPSGPGDMYF. The CDR3 region has the DNA TGTGCCCCCTCCGGCCCGGGGGACATGTACTTC.

This clonotype has only a few counts. This sequence joins TRBV9 and TRBJ2-3; no firm D call. The CDR3 sequence is 16 residues long. Germline V CDR1 and CDR2: SGDLS, YYNGEE. V gave up 3 bases and J gave up 0 bases, with 14 bases separating them. CDR3 amino acids: CASSADANPSTDTQYF. DNA of the CDR3: TGTGCCAGCAGCGCGGACGCTAACCCTAGCACAGATACGCAGTATTTT.

Regarding this clonotype: A much larger clone lies a single base off, so this may be a read error. The chain combines TRBV20-1 with TRBJ1-1, with D hard to call. The CDR3 sequence is 13 residues long. The germline V gene has CDR1 DFQATT and CDR2 SNEGSKA (reference sequence). CDR3 region: CSAPTHLNTGAFF. The CDR3 DNA follows: TGCAGTGCTCCGACGCATTTGAACACTGGAGCTTTCTTT.

Remarks on this clonotype: This could be a read error, since a much larger clone is one nucleotide away. This chain connects TRBV7-8 to TRBJ2-3; 9 bases fit TRBD1. This CDR3 region has 16 residues. The germline CDR1 and CDR2 sequences are SGHVS and FQNEAQ. CDR3 coding DNA: TGTGCCAGCAGCTTAACAGGGGGCGCCGCTGGAGATACGCAGAATTTT. This sequence encodes CASSLTGGAAGDTQNF.

This clonotype has a single count. Being one base from a much bigger clone, this may be a read error. The rearrangement uses TRBV14 and TRBJ2-3, with no clear D. The CDR3 contains 15 residues. CDR1 and CDR2 (germline): SGHDN, FVKESK. As DNA, the CDR3 is TGTGCCAGCAGCCAAGATCATTCTGCTTCAGATACGCAGAATTTT. It specifies CASSQDHSASDTQNF. Looking up the rest from reference TRBV14 and TRBJ2-3 gives the full variable domain: EAGVTQFPSHSVIEKGQTVTLRCDPISGHDNLYWYRRVMGKEIKFLLHFVKESKQDESGMPNNRFLAERTGGTYSTLKVQPAELEDSGVYFCASSQDHSASDTQNFGPGTRLTVL.

This clonotype was found many times. The chain employs TRBV11-2 and TRBJ2-3; 8 nucleotides align to TRBD2. Germline lookup yields CDR1 SGHAT and CDR2 FQNNGV. The J segment lost 0 bases and the V segment lost 3 bases, leaving 2 bases of the junction unmatched. The CDR3 has 15 amino acids. The CDR3 loop reads CASSFSSGSTDTQYF. In DNA form, the CDR3 reads TGTGCCAGCAGCTTTTCTAGCGGGAGCACAGATACGCAGTATTTT.

With respect to this clonotype: Because the CDR3 is missing its conserved closing phenylalanine or tryptophan, this is likely a read error. The V call is TRBV4-1, the J call TRBJ1-5; D remains unclear. Germline-derived CDR1 and CDR2 are MGHRA and YSYEKL. This CDR3 is 13 amino acids long. CDR3 bases: TGCGCCGGCAGCCAAGACCCTGGTCAGCCCCAGCATTCT. Translated: CAGSQDPGQPQHS.

This chain connects TRBV4-2 to TRBJ2-7, with D maybe TRBD2 (6 bases). Germline values: CDR1 LGHNA, CDR2 YNFKEQ. Between the trimmed V and J ends, which lost 4 bases and 2 bases, there was a span of 15 bases. This CDR3 contains 15 residues. The CDR3 here is CASSPGEARAYEQYF. The CDR3 DNA reads as TGTGCCAGCAGCCCGGGGGAGGCGAGAGCCTACGAGCAGTACTTC.

The V gene is TRBV7-2, the J gene TRBJ2-5, with D unresolved. The germline V and J ends were trimmed by 2 bases and 0 bases, with 10 bases remaining between them. The CDR3 spans 15 residues. The germline gives CDR1 SGHTA, CDR2 FQGNSA. Here the CDR3 DNA reads TGTGCCAGCAGCTTATGGTTGACGGACCAAGAGACCCAGTACTTC. Residues: CASSLWLTDQETQYF.

This chain joins TRBV9 and TRBJ2-6; no clear D gene. The germline V gene encodes CDR1 SGDLS and CDR2 YYNGEE. The ends were cut back, 0 bases at V and 0 bases at J, with 7 bases in the middle. The CDR3 consists of 16 residues. The CDR3 region has the DNA TGTGCCAGCAGCGTAGAGAAAGACTCTGGGGCCAACGTCCTGACTTTC. It codes for CASSVEKDSGANVLTF.

The chain is built from TRBV6-6 and TRBJ2-6, with 7 bases fitting TRBD1. V was pared by 3 bases and J by 2 bases, with 4 bases of the junction left unmatched. The CDR3 contains 16 residues. Germline CDR1 and CDR2: MNHNY and SVGAGI (reference sequence). This CDR3 reads CASSYEGGPGANVLTF. DNA for the CDR3: TGTGCCAGCAGTTATGAAGGGGGCCCTGGGGCCAACGTCCTGACTTTC.

The chain joins TRBV19 to TRBJ1-1; a possible D gene is TRBD1 (6 bases). Germline loops: CDR1 LNHDA, CDR2 SQIVND (reference sequence). The germline V and J ends were trimmed by 1 base and 14 bases, with 14 bases remaining between them. The CDR3 length is 12 residues. The CDR3 loop reads CASSIGGQGSFF. The CDR3 region has the DNA TGTGCCAGTAGTATAGGGGGGCAGGGAAGCTTCTTT.

This clonotype turned up a few times. The chain is built from TRBV7-6 and TRBJ2-2; no clear D. V lost 1 base, J lost 13 bases, and 16 bases lay in between. CDR3 length: 14 amino acids. Germline CDR1 and CDR2: SGHVS and FNYEAQ. The CDR3 sequence is CASSLGADSPWLFF. The CDR3 DNA sequence: TGTGCCAGCAGCTTAGGGGCCGATTCCCCGTGGCTGTTTTTT.

The V and J genes are TRBV6-5 and TRBJ2-1; D perhaps matches TRBD2 (6 bases). Trimming pared 0 bases from V and 8 bases from J, leaving 14 bases between. CDR1 MNHEY and CDR2 SVGAGI come from the germline V gene. The CDR3 is made up of 15 amino acids. CDR3 sequence reads: CASSYSAGSGHEQFF. CDR3 in DNA: TGTGCCAGCAGTTACTCTGCGGGATCGGGGCATGAGCAGTTCTTC.

A note on this clonotype: A clone one base away is much larger, so this may be a read error. The CDR3 does not close with the conserved phenylalanine or tryptophan, likely indicating a read error. The rearrangement joins TRBV6-2 or TRBV6-3 to TRBJ1-5; the match to TRBD1 covers 8 bases. This CDR3 region has 13 residues. Germline loops: CDR1 MNHEY, CDR2 SVGEGT. V lost 8 bases to trimming and J lost 4 bases; unmatched junction nucleotides: 4. CDR3 sequence: CASVDRANQPQHY. For the CDR3, the DNA is TGTGCCAGCGTGGACAGGGCGAATCAGCCCCAGCATTAT.

This clonotype was observed a few times. The chain carries TRBV2 and TRBJ2-4, with 7 bases matching TRBD1. The CDR3 has 17 amino acids. Germline V CDR1 and CDR2: SNHLY, FYNNEI. Losses at the gene ends were 2 bases for V and 3 bases for J; bases not matched to a gene: 10. CDR3 nucleotide sequence: TGTGCCAGCAGTGAACCAACTGACAGGGAGTACAAAAACATTCAGTACTTC. It codes for CASSEPTDREYKNIQYF.

A remark on this clonotype: No conserved phenylalanine or tryptophan is present at the end of the CDR3, so a read error is the likely explanation. The rearrangement uses TRBV4-3 and TRBJ2-1; D not resolved. This CDR3 is built from 13 residues. Germline-derived CDR1 and CDR2 are LGHNA and YSLEER. V lost 1 base to trimming and J lost 8 bases, with 9 bases between them. This CDR3 reads CASSQVWGDEQFY. CDR3 nucleotide sequence: TGCGCCAGCAGCCAAGTGTGGGGTGATGAGCAGTTCTAC.

This clonotype was found a few times. The chain is built from TRBV14 and TRBJ2-3; 7 bases are shared with TRBD1. The V segment lost 4 bases and the J segment 5 bases; nucleotides outside the gene matches: 3. CDR1 and CDR2 from the germline V gene are SGHDN and FVKESK. The CDR3 is made up of 13 amino acids. For the CDR3, the DNA is TGTGCCAGCAGCCGGTGGACAGGAGATACGCAGTATTTT. As protein: CASSRWTGDTQYF.

The chain joins TRBV28 to TRBJ2-1; TRBD2 agrees at 10 bases. Germline lookup yields CDR1 MDHEN and CDR2 SYDVKM. Germline trimming cut 4 bases from V and 2 bases from J; bases unmatched to any gene: 11. CDR3 length equals 18 residues. The CDR3 is CASSSNLRTSGTYNEQFF. Here the CDR3 DNA reads TGTGCCAGCAGTTCGAACCTAAGGACTAGCGGAACCTACAATGAGCAGTTCTTC.

Concerning this clonotype itself: A much larger clone sits a single nucleotide away, making a read error possible. The chain has TRBV28 and TRBJ1-5; unclear D gene. Germline CDR1 MDHEN, CDR2 SYDVKM. The CDR3 is 16 residues long. Trimming left V 3 bases short and J 0 bases short, with 12 bases between. The CDR3 loop is CASSLQSAYSNQPQHF. CDR3 nucleotides: TGTGCCAGCAGTTTGCAGTCAGCTTATAGCAATCAGCCCCAGCATTTT.

The V gene is TRBV4-3, the J gene TRBJ2-7, with TRBD2 matching over 7 bases. The CDR3 extends over 17 amino acids. Germline V gene data show CDR1 as LGHNA and CDR2 as YSLEER. Trimming cost V 1 base and J 2 bases; bases outside gene matches: 11. DNA of the CDR3: TGCGCCAGCAGCCAAGGCCTAGCGGAGCCCCCAACCTACGAGCAGTACTTC. Protein product: CASSQGLAEPPTYEQYF.

V gene TRBV6-6 combines with J gene TRBJ2-1; the D gene is possibly TRBD1 (6 bases). This CDR3 is built from 15 residues. CDR1 and CDR2 (germline): MNHNY, SVGAGI (reference sequence). V was shortened by 2 bases and J by 7 bases, with 15 bases between the two germline ends. The CDR3 region is CASSYVGRGANEQFF. CDR3 DNA sequence: TGTGCCAGCAGTTACGTTGGCAGGGGAGCTAATGAGCAGTTCTTC.

This clonotype was detected only a few times. The genes are TRBV20-1 and TRBJ2-7; a weak D match, TRBD2 (6 bases). V was clipped by 3 bases and J by 2 bases, with 8 bases between them. This CDR3 spans 12 amino acids. Germline-derived CDR1 and CDR2 are DFQATT and SNEGSKA (reference sequence). CDR3 amino acids: CSARRETYEQYF. The CDR3 region has the DNA TGCAGTGCTAGGCGGGAAACCTACGAGCAGTACTTC.

A remark on this clonotype: The junction departs from germline at one end; a sequencing error may be responsible. The chain couples TRBV2 to TRBJ1-5; D is ambiguous. CDR3 length: 14 amino acids. Germline assignment: CDR1 SNHLY and CDR2 FYNNEI. CDR3 sequence: CASSLYSLNQPHHF. CDR3 nucleotides: TGTGCCAGCAGTCTTTACAGCCTAAATCAGCCCCATCATTTT.

This clonotype was seen more than once but under ten times. The chain recombines TRBV2 with TRBJ1-2, with a tentative D call TRBD1 (5 bases). With 2 bases removed from V and 4 bases from J, the gap between germline ends came to 11 bases. This CDR3 is 14 amino acids long. Germline assignment: CDR1 SNHLY and CDR2 FYNNEI. This CDR3 is CASSERSGFYGYTF. The CDR3 DNA follows: TGTGCCAGCAGTGAAAGGTCAGGGTTCTATGGCTACACCTTC.

The V call is TRBV28, the J call TRBJ2-1, with D possibly matching TRBD2 (6 bases). Germline V gives CDR1 MDHEN, CDR2 SYDVKM. The CDR3 totals 14 residues. V was pared by 6 bases and J by 7 bases, with 16 bases between. The CDR3 sequence is CASSRGIPRNEQFF. CDR3 nucleotide sequence: TGTGCCAGCAGCCGCGGGATTCCTAGGAATGAGCAGTTCTTC.